The rows below give T cell receptor beta chains drawn from one sample of a study of graft-versus-host responses after intestinal transplantation. Libraries were prepared by immunoSEQ multiplex PCR; TCRdb keeps only in-frame clonotypes and omits some of them. This sample yields some 15,000 clones, of which approximately 59% are seen a single time; 9.5% to 15% belongs to the top ten. Material: ileum tissue, obtained 524 days after transplant. These receptors all come from a human patient who received an intestinal transplant, so some T cells may come from the graft donor. Both conserved end residues are part of each CDR3. The D gene is left open where the match is weak. Some rows have no size entry. The others give once, few or many, or a class for an expanded clone.

d_call: .; v_call: TRBV10-3; j_call: TRBJ1-6; clone_size: few; cdr3_nt: TGTGCCATCAGTATGGAGACCAGAAATTCACCCCTCCACTTT; cdr3_aa: CAISMETRNSPLHF
d_call: TRBD2; v_call: TRBV6-1; j_call: TRBJ2-7; clone_size: .; cdr3_nt: TGTGCCAGCAAGGGACTAGCGGGGTACGAGCAGTACTTC; cdr3_aa: CASKGLAGYEQYF
d_call: TRBD1; v_call: TRBV29-1; j_call: TRBJ2-7; clone_size: .; cdr3_nt: TGCAGCGTTGAAAATCCGGGACAGGGAGGGGGGGAGCAGTACTTC; cdr3_aa: CSVENPGQGGGEQYF
d_call: .; v_call: TRBV7-2; j_call: TRBJ2-3; clone_size: .; cdr3_nt: TGTGCCAGCAGCCCCGAGCGGAACACAGATACGCAGTATTTT; cdr3_aa: CASSPERNTDTQYF
d_call: TRBD1; v_call: TRBV6-1; j_call: TRBJ1-2; clone_size: large; cdr3_nt: TGTGCCAGCAGCCGGGACAGGTCTGGGTATGGCTACACCTTC; cdr3_aa: CASSRDRSGYGYTF
d_call: TRBD2; v_call: TRBV4-3; j_call: TRBJ2-1; clone_size: .; cdr3_nt: TGCGCCAGCAGCCAAGGAGTTAGCGGGGGGTCTGGGGATGAGCAGTTCTTC; cdr3_aa: CASSQGVSGGSGDEQFF
d_call: .; v_call: TRBV2; j_call: TRBJ1-2; clone_size: .; cdr3_nt: TGTGCCAGCACCGGCAAACTAAACTATGGCTACACCTTC; cdr3_aa: CASTGKLNYGYTF
d_call: .; v_call: TRBV6-5; j_call: TRBJ2-7; clone_size: few; cdr3_nt: TGTGCCAGCAGCCTCGACAGGTCGGGGTACGAGCAGTACTTC; cdr3_aa: CASSLDRSGYEQYF
d_call: .; v_call: TRBV2; j_call: TRBJ1-4; clone_size: few; cdr3_nt: TGTGCCAGCAGTGACGTTTACAGGGATGAAAAACTGTTTTTT; cdr3_aa: CASSDVYRDEKLFF
d_call: .; v_call: TRBV6-6; j_call: TRBJ1-1; clone_size: .; cdr3_nt: TGTGCCAGCAGCATCTCGGTCGGGGACACTGAAGCTTTCTTT; cdr3_aa: CASSISVGDTEAFF
d_call: TRBD1; v_call: TRBV12-5; j_call: TRBJ1-3; clone_size: few; cdr3_nt: TGTGCTAGTGGTTCGGGACAGGGGATTTTCTCTGGAAACACCATATATTTT; cdr3_aa: CASGSGQGIFSGNTIYF
d_call: TRBD1; v_call: TRBV30; j_call: TRBJ1-5; clone_size: .; cdr3_nt: TGTGCCTGGAGTGAAGGGACAGGCTTCAATCAGCCCCAGCATTTT; cdr3_aa: CAWSEGTGFNQPQHF
d_call: .; v_call: TRBV10-3; j_call: TRBJ2-7; clone_size: few; cdr3_nt: TGTGCCATCAGTGATTGGGAGGCCTACGAGCAGTACTTC; cdr3_aa: CAISDWEAYEQYF
d_call: .; v_call: TRBV27; j_call: TRBJ1-1; clone_size: .; cdr3_nt: TGTGCCAGCAGTCCGTTAATCGGCCAAACTAGTTACACTGAAGCTTTCTTT; cdr3_aa: CASSPLIGQTSYTEAFF
d_call: .; v_call: TRBV27; j_call: TRBJ2-5; clone_size: few; cdr3_nt: TGTGCCAGCAGTCCCACCCCGCAGGGAGAGACCCAGTACTTC; cdr3_aa: CASSPTPQGETQYF
d_call: TRBD2; v_call: TRBV6-5; j_call: TRBJ2-7; clone_size: few; cdr3_nt: TGTGCCAGCAGTTACTCGAGGTGGAGCGGGGGGGCCGGGCAGTACTTC; cdr3_aa: CASSYSRWSGGAGQYF
d_call: .; v_call: TRBV4-3; j_call: TRBJ1-6; clone_size: few; cdr3_nt: TGCGCCAGCAGCCAAGAAAAGGGGGATGCTTATTCACCCCTCCACTTT; cdr3_aa: CASSQEKGDAYSPLHF
d_call: .; v_call: TRBV7-9; j_call: TRBJ1-1; clone_size: few; cdr3_nt: TGTGCCAGCAGCTTAGCGTTTTTGGCCACTGAAGCTTTCTTT; cdr3_aa: CASSLAFLATEAFF